This record concerns one T cell receptor (beta chain) sequence. What it binds is not known. The germline CDR1 and CDR2 sequences are DFQATT and SNEGSKA (reference sequence). V was trimmed by 3 bases and J by 0 bases, leaving 15 bases between them. There are 15 residues in the CDR3. These data come from a study of identical twins. General observations from the study: In beta out-of-frame sequences, the excess sharing between twins was weaker. Part of the zero-insertion signal could reflect confounding by invariant MAIT and iNKT cells. Those out-of-frame alpha sequences shared by twins showed an excess of low generation probability.

TCRdb re-called the 5' RACE reads through MiXCR, storing one row per CDR3 protein. The sample shows roughly 1,500,000 distinct CDR3 sequences, around 29% of them seen only once. This clonotype originated in a newborn girl in good health. The genes are TRBV20-1 and TRBJ2-7, with D perhaps TRBD2 (5 bases). Source material: cord blood. CDR3 in DNA: TGCAGTGCTAGGGACTGGCTCCATAGCTCCTACGAGCAGTACTTC. It yields the protein CSARDWLHSSYEQYF.